This T cell receptor beta chain was obtained from a study of monozygotic twins with inflammatory bowel disease. A 6-nucleotide sample barcode was carried by the UMIs, which template switching added. Following a re-call of the 5' RACE reads, TCRdb has one entry per CDR3 protein and lacks DNA. Listed are under 200,000 distinct CDR3 sequences; approximately 2.5% falls within the top ten. This CDR3 is built from 13 residues. Germline lookup yields CDR1 MNHNY and CDR2 SVGAGI (reference sequence). Notes on the study in general: IBD patients, compared with healthy twins, shared fewer clonotypes with others (especially with disease activity).

Remarks on this clonotype: What it recognizes is unknown.

This clonotype was obtained from a human donor with ulcerative colitis or Crohn's disease, or a healthy co-twin of an affected twin (not recorded which). The source material was blood. This chain links TRBV6-6 with TRBJ1-2; the D call of TRBD1 rests on TCRdb alone, since no DNA is present to check it. CDR3 sequence reads: CALRAIANYGYTF.